The clone carrying this TCR beta chain was counted only a few times. Its antigen is not identified. These data come from a study of HIV-infected children after antiretroviral therapy interruption. The overall study: All children had CD4+ count above 500 and viral load below 50 copies/ml. EBV and CMV exposure was recorded in most children.

This sample's treatment: PENTA 11 planned treatment interruption arm or continuous ART arm. Naive CD4+ CD45RA+ CD45RO- T cells were FACS-sorted from thawed PBMCs. Findings and limits, study-wide: By the end of treatment interruption, naive CD4+ clonality (Gini) increased.

Unique molecular identifiers were included in an RNA-based 3' RACE TCR library. TCRdb reprocessed the 3' RACE reads via MiXCR and lists one record per CDR3 protein. This sample has 15,000 to 17,000 distinct CDR3 sequences; approximately 3% occur once, and the top ten carry less than 6%. The TCR was taken from a child aged 2-17 years with HIV. The sequenced sample was CD45RA+ CD4+ T cells from PBMCs, obtained from a donor given antiretroviral therapy, either interrupted or continuous. Specified subset: naive CD4+ CD45RA+ CD45RO- T cells.

The chain's CDR3 is CASTPLGQFLNEQFF. The CDR3 bases are TGTGCCAGCACCCCGTTGGGGCAGTTTCTCAATGAGCAGTTCTTC. The chain links TRBV2 to TRBJ2-1; tentative D call: TRBD1 (5 bases). There are 15 residues in the CDR3. The V and J ends lost 7 bases and 6 bases respectively, with 19 bases between them. Germline assignment: CDR1 SNHLY and CDR2 FYNNEI.